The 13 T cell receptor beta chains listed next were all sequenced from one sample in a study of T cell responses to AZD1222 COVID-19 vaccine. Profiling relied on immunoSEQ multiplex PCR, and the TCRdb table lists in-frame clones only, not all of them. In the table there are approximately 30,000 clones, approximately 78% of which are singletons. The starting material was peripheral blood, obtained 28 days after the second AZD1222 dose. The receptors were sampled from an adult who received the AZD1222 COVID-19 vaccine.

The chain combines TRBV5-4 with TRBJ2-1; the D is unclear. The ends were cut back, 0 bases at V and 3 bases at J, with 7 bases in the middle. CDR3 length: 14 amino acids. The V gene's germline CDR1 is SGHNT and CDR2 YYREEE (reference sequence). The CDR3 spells CASSLVTGYNEQFF. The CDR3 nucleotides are TGTGCCAGCAGCTTGGTAACGGGCTACAATGAGCAGTTCTTC.

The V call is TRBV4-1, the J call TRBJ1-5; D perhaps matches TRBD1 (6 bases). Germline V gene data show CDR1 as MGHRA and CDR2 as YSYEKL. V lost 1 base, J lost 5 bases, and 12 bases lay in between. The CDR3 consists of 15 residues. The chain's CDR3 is CASSQGVRGDQPQHF. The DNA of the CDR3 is TGCGCCAGCAGCCAAGGAGTCAGGGGTGATCAGCCCCAGCATTTT.

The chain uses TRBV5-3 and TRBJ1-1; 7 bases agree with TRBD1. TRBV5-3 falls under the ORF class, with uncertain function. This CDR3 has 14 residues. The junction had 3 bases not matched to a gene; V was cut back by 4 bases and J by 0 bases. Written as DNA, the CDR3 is TGTGCCAGAAGCAGCACAGGGGTGAACACTGAAGCTTTCTTT. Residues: CARSSTGVNTEAFF.

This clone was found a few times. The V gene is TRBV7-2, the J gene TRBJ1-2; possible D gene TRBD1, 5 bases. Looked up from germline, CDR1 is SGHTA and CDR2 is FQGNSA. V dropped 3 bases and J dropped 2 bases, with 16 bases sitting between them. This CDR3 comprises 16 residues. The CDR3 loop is CASSFDTGTANYGYTF. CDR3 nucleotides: TGTGCCAGCAGCTTTGATACCGGGACTGCAAACTATGGCTACACCTTC.

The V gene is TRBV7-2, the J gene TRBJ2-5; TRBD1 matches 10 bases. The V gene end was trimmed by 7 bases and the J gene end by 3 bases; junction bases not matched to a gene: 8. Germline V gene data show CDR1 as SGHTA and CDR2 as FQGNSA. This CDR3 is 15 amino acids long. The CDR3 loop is CASTRTGGPKETQYF. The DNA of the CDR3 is TGTGCCAGCACCCGGACAGGGGGTCCTAAAGAGACCCAGTACTTC.

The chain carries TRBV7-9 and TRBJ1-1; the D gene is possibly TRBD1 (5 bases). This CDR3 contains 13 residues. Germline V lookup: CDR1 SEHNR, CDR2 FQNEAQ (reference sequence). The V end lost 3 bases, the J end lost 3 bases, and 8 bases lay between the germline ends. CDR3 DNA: TGTGCCAGCAGCTTGCAGGGTGACACTGAAGCTTTCTTT. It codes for CASSLQGDTEAFF.

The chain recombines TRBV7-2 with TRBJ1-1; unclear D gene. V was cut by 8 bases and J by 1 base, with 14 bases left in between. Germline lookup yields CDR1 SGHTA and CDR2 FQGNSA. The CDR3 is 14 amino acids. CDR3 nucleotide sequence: TGTGCCAGCGTCACGGGATCGGGGAACACTGAAGCTTTCTTT. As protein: CASVTGSGNTEAFF.

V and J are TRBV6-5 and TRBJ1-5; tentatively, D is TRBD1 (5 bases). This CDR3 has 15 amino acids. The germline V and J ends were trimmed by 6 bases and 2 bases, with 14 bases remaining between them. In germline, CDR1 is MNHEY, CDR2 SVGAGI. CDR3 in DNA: TGTGCCAGCAGCCCGGGGGGTTTTGGCAATCAGCCCCAGCATTTT. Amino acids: CASSPGGFGNQPQHF.

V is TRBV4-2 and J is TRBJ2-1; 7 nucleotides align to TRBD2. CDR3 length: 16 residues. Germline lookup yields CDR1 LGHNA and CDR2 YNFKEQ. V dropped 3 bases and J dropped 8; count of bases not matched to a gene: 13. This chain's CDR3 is CASSQGRLAERDEQFF. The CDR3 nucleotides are TGTGCCAGCAGCCAGGGGAGGCTAGCGGAGCGAGATGAGCAGTTCTTC.

CDR3 sequence (DNA): TGCGCCAGCAGCTCTCCGGGACAGGGTTTAACCGGGGAGCTGTTTTTT. Translating it yields CASSSPGQGLTGELFF. The chain combines TRBV5-1 with TRBJ2-2; the match to TRBD1 covers 9 bases. CDR3 size: 16 residues. Trimming at V came to 3 bases and at J to 5 bases, leaving 8 bases not matched to a gene. CDR1 is SGHRS, CDR2 YFSETQ, per germline. The entire variable domain, with the rest obtained from reference TRBV5-1 and TRBJ2-2, is as follows: KAGVTQTPRYLIKTRGQQVTLSCSPISGHRSVSWYQQTPGQGLQFLFEYFSETQRNKGNFPGRFSGRQFSNSRSEMNVSTLELGDSALYLCASSSPGQGLTGELFFGEGSRLTVL.

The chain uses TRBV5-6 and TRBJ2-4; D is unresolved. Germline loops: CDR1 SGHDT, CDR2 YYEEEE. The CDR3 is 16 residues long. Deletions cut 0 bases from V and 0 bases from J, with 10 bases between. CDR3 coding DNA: TGTGCCAGCAGCTTGGGTGGACCGCTAGCCAAAAACATTCAGTACTTC. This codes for CASSLGGPLAKNIQYF.

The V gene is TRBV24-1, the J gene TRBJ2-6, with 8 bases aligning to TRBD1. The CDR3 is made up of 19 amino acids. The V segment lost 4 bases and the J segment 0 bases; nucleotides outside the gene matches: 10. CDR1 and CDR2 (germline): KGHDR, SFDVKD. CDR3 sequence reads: CATSDARTGIFSGANVLTF. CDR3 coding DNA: TGTGCCACCAGTGACGCCCGGACAGGGATCTTCTCTGGGGCCAACGTCCTGACTTTC.

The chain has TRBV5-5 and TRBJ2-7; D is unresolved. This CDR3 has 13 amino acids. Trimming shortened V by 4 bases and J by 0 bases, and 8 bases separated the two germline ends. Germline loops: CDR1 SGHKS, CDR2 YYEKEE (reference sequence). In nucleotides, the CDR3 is TGTGCCAGCAGCCCACGGAGCTCCTACGAGCAGTACTTC. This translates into CASSPRSSYEQYF.